The clone carrying this T cell receptor (beta chain) has at least ten counts. Its target is unknown. In germline, CDR1 is MNHEY, CDR2 SVGAGI. V gave up 8 bases and J gave up 0 bases, with 10 bases separating them. The CDR3 loop spans 13 amino acids. One entry per CDR3 protein results from TCRdb running MiXCR on the multiplex PCR reads. The table includes roughly 220,000 distinct CDR3 sequences, under 40% detected once. This sample stems from a study of breast tumors, draining lymph nodes, adjacent tissues. Study-wide findings and caveats: Tumors had less TCR diversity than lymph nodes, more than nontumor tissue. That most tumor T cells come from lymph nodes remained unproven. Luminal-like breast cancer showed significantly greater tumor-nontumor repertoire similarity than basal-like breast cancer did. The data were judged consistent with most tumor T cells coming from lymph node and expanding in tumor.

Axillary draining lymph nodes of breast cancer patients supplied the node samples. The rearrangement joins TRBV6-5 to TRBJ1-2; D unclear. The TCR was taken from a female donor with breast cancer. Some clones in this sample may be carry-over from other donors' samples. Sequencing was done on a sample of axillary lymph node tissue. The CDR3 DNA sequence: TGTGCCAGCGGGGATAATGCTAACTATGGCTACACCTTC. It encodes CASGDNANYGYTF.